This T cell receptor beta chain comes out of a study of blood T cell repertoires in COVID-19. As for the study in general: The cDNA or gDNA used as material had been derived from T cells, B-cell-depleted T cells, or PBMCs.

Original processing notes: Amplification from reference gene primers served as the basis for estimated nucleated cell counts. Sequencing used immunoSEQ multiplex PCR; TCRdb keeps in-frame clones, though not all of them. That table furnishes V, J and clone size, whereas the DNA furnished D and trimming. The table includes 55,000 to 85,000 clones, 88% detected once. Losses at the gene ends were 1 base for V and 0 bases for J; bases not matched to a gene: 3. This CDR3 has 16 residues. Germline V CDR1 and CDR2: SGHAT, FQNNGV. This sequence was found in a human donor in a cohort sampled during active COVID-19. The material sequenced was peripheral blood. This chain joins TRBV11-2 and TRBJ2-3; 8 bases are shared with TRBD1. CDR3 bases: TGTGCCAGCAGCTTAGGGACAGGGACTAGCACAGATACGCAGTATTTT. This gives the protein CASSLGTGTSTDTQYF.